The 4 T cell receptor beta chains below were found in one sample sequenced in a study of cytomegalovirus exposure and HLA in healthy donors. In the PCR, 60 Vbeta and 13 Jbeta primers were used. TCRdb's copy holds only in-frame clones and misses some; the assay was immunoSEQ multiplex PCR. This sample has about 150,000 clones, with about 80% found just once. The source material was PBMCs. The receptors originated from a woman aged 25 to 39 in good health and CMV-seronegative.

The rearrangement links TRBV5-1 to TRBJ1-3; TRBD1 matches 8 bases. The germline CDR1 and CDR2 sequences are SGHRS and YFSETQ. V lost 0 bases, J lost 0 bases, and 2 bases stayed unmatched. CDR3 length equals 16 residues. The CDR3 protein is CASSLAGQGSGNTIYF. In nucleotides, the CDR3 is TGCGCCAGCAGCTTGGCTGGACAGGGCTCTGGAAACACCATATATTTT.

This clone was seen only once. The chain's CDR3 is CASSFNIRDYGYTF. The CDR3 nucleotides are TGTGCCAGCAGCTTCAACATTCGGGACTATGGCTACACCTTC. This chain joins TRBV9 and TRBJ1-2; D call uncertain. CDR3 size: 14 residues. CDR1 SGDLS and CDR2 YYNGEE come from the germline V gene. V lost 4 bases, J lost 3 bases, and 13 bases lay in between.

The chain has TRBV10-3 and TRBJ2-4, with a weak D call TRBD2 (5 bases). The V end lost 3 bases, the J end lost 7 bases, and 10 bases lay between the germline ends. This CDR3 is 13 amino acids long. Germline CDR1 reads ENHRY; CDR2 reads SYGVKD. CDR3 region: CAISEDSGNIQYF. The DNA for the CDR3 is TGTGCCATCAGTGAAGATTCGGGGAACATTCAGTACTTC.

This clone was seen a handful of times. The chain combines TRBV6-5 with TRBJ1-1, with D possibly being TRBD1 (5 bases). This CDR3 is 15 amino acids long. Germline CDR1 is MNHEY and CDR2 is SVGAGI. Trimming took 8 bases from V and 1 from J, leaving 17 bases between them. The CDR3 region has the DNA TGTGCCAGCTATGGAAAAGGGGCAGGGAACACTGAAGCTTTCTTT. It encodes CASYGKGAGNTEAFF.